Included here is one T cell receptor (beta chain) sequence, with context. Its antigen is not identified. This record comes from a study of cytomegalovirus exposure and HLA in healthy donors. Study-wide points: Per a later analysis, HLA-associated TCR beta chains showed more clonal expansion than other, equally common TCR beta chains. Among immune exposure information, only CMV serostatus was available.

Germline V gives CDR1 ENHRY, CDR2 SYGVKD. Trimming took off 11 bases at V and 2 bases at J, with 16 bases between the two ends. CDR3 length equals 14 residues. The PCR employed 60 Vbeta primers together with 13 Jbeta primers. The method was immunoSEQ multiplex PCR; TCRdb's version includes in-frame clones alone and lacks a portion of them. The sample has some 110,000 clones, and its top ten clones hold around 2.9%. The sequence was collected from a man aged 25-40 years in good health and CMV-seronegative. The sequencing sample was made of PBMCs. This chain connects TRBV10-3 to TRBJ1-3; tentative D call: TRBD1 (6 bases). The CDR3 DNA reads as TGTGCCCTTCGGTCGGGGGGCACTGGAAACACCATATATTTT. Translated: CALRSGGTGNTIYF.